The entry below describes one T cell receptor gamma chain. This clone was picked up a small number of times. The clone's antigen remains unknown. The TCRdb protein, from a much larger clone, departs from this DNA's translation at residue 8, likely by read error; the protein shown derives from the DNA. This specimen belongs to a study of gamma delta lymphoproliferative disorders and STAT genes (dated by TCRdb to 2016 to 2019). Regarding the research as a whole: Gamma-chain libraries were prepared from at least 50 ng of genomic DNA using the LymphoTrack Dx TCRG Assay. Two gamma-chain samples and all delta-chain samples were sequenced twice to confirm results. Since no corresponding Invivoscribe delta assay was available, delta-chain libraries were prepared following the standard operating procedure of the EuroClonality-NGS working group. Within a larger immunophenotypic and STAT-mutation study, TCR gamma and delta CDR3 repertoires were profiled by deep sequencing in Tgammadelta lymphoproliferative disease patients and healthy controls. The investigation overall reported the following: According to the authors, NGS specificity may be reduced at low frequencies, so whether leukemic clones are public or private needs confirmation. When whole repertoires were clustered, gamma repertoires from patients formed a group apart from those of healthy controls, but delta repertoires showed no separation between the groups. Leukemic cells were skewed toward terminal effectors, whereas control T cells likely spanned varied maturation stages, a difference potentially limiting comparisons between patients and controls. Nearly all major patient gamma and delta clonotypes were public, shared with at least one healthy donor; only a couple of gamma clonotypes were private to disease.

Both library preparation methods relied on multiplex PCR with primers aimed at conserved V and J regions of the TCR genes. Amplicons were purified, pooled and sequenced on an Illumina MiSeq platform. Per the original workflow: V(D)J alignment, clonotype assembly and translation were done with MiXCR, while functionality assessment and CDR3 repertoire analyses were done with VDJtools. CDR3 was defined per IMGT, and analyses were restricted to productive sequences using functional genes, excluding ORF genes and pseudogenes. A custom Python script searched for identical amino acid CDR3s of major clonotypes (frequency >=5%) across all patients and controls. To compare clonotype frequencies between patients and controls, a one-sided non-parametric Wilcoxon test was applied. Clonotypes were called again by TCRdb from the public reads via CATT, and duplicate nucleotide sequences were then merged into one entry. Here the V and J calls rest on TCRdb's processing, not on the authors' analysis. For this sample the table gives approximately 750 gamma-chain clones, of which 24% were detected only once. Jointly, the top ten make up about a fifth of the sample.

Via the germline V gene (reference sequence), CDR1 is VTNTFY and CDR2 YDVSTARD. The CDR3 spans 13 residues, from the cysteine through the phenylalanine. The sequence is cut down to CDR3 DNA, 39 bases in frame from base 1. V ends up 3 bases short and J 5 bases short, with an unmatched junction base count of 7. Genomic DNA from peripheral blood mononuclear cells isolated from patients and controls was used for TCR sequencing. As controls, about 23 healthy adult blood donors (median age 64 years; approximately 12 males and roughly 11 females) were included and were matched to patients for age and sex. The clonotype originates from a human donor in good health. Sequencing was carried out using blood. Rearrangement joined TRGV3 to TRGJ1 or TRGJ2. No J gene is reported in TCRdb; it was inferred here by comparing the DNA with germline. The bases read TGTGCCACCTGGGACCGAACTCATTATAAGAAACTCTTT. Its translation is CATWDRTHYKKLF.